This TCR beta chain was sequenced during a study of cytomegalovirus exposure and HLA in healthy donors. A remark on this clone: The antigen is unknown.

The V gene end was trimmed by 1 base and the J gene end by 1 base; junction bases not matched to a gene: 2. Germline V CDR1 and CDR2: SEHNR, FQNEAQ (reference sequence). This CDR3 contains 16 residues. Study-level findings and limits: A later analysis reportedly identified an Asian-associated ancestry cluster as carrying fewer N-insertions than the roughly 700-donor mean. The study reported that TCR beta sequences accurately predicted HLA-A and HLA-B alleles in most subjects.

Use of 60 Vbeta and 13 Jbeta primers characterized the PCR. Only in-frame clones appear in the TCRdb table, and some are missing; sequencing was by immunoSEQ multiplex PCR. The sample includes approximately 160,000 clones, more than 65% of them seen just once. V gene TRBV7-9 combines with J gene TRBJ2-3; 10 bases match TRBD2. The sample taken for sequencing was PBMCs. This clonotype was obtained from a woman aged 25 to 39 in good health and CMV-seronegative. CDR3 residues: CASSLVGTSGTDTQYF. DNA for the CDR3: TGTGCCAGCAGCTTAGTTGGGACTAGCGGCACAGATACGCAGTATTTT.